What follows is one T cell receptor beta chain and its context. This CDR3 region has 13 residues. Trimming shortened V by 3 bases and J by 2 bases, and 7 bases separated the two germline ends. The germline V gene has CDR1 SGHNT and CDR2 YENEEA. This specimen belongs to a study of blood T cell repertoires in COVID-19. Study background: There were acute and convalescent COVID-19 samples, and they came from the United States, Italy and Spain. T cells, B-cell-depleted T cells, or PBMCs provided the cDNA or gDNA that served as material.

In the original analysis: Cell counts per sample came from amplifying reference gene primers. Assay used: immunoSEQ multiplex PCR; TCRdb lists only in-frame clones, some missing. D and trimming were read from the DNA, whereas the V and J calls and clone size are those reported in that table. The table shows 490,000 or so clones, with roughly 90% occurring only once. Symptom resolution, clearance, or two negative PCRs marked the recovered donors of Cohort 3. The sequence was collected from a woman aged 35 to 49 who had recovered from COVID-19. V usage is TRBV11-3 and J usage is TRBJ2-5, with D hard to call. The sequenced material came from PBMCs or T cells enriched from blood (not recorded which). The CDR3 region has the DNA TGTGCCAGCAGCTTGTCCGGTCAAGAGACCCAGTACTTC. Protein product: CASSLSGQETQYF. The full variable domain, in which reference TRBV11-3 and TRBJ2-5 provide the parts outside the CDR3, is EAGVVQSPRYKIIEKKQPVAFWCNPISGHNTLYWYLQNLGQGPELLIRYENEEAVDDSQLPKDRFSAERLKGVDSTLKIQPAELGDSAVYLCASSLSGQETQYFGPGTRLLVL.